These 21 T cell receptor beta chains were sequenced from one sample in a study of blood T cell repertoires in COVID-19. The protocol was immunoSEQ multiplex PCR, while the TCRdb copy is restricted to in-frame clones and leaves out a portion. The sample includes 170,000 or so clones, less than 90% seen only once; the top ten take more than 6.5%. Specimen: PBMCs or T cells enriched from blood (not recorded which). Every receptor here comes from a woman between 50 and 59 years old who had recovered from COVID-19.

The CDR3, as DNA: TGTGCCAGCAGCGGTTTGCTCGGGACTAGCGGCACAGATACGCAGTATTTT. Encoded protein: CASSGLLGTSGTDTQYF. This chain connects TRBV5-5 to TRBJ2-3; 10 bases are a match to TRBD2. Looked up from germline, CDR1 is SGHKS and CDR2 is YYEKEE (reference sequence). Trimming cost V 4 bases and J 1 base; bases outside gene matches: 9. The CDR3 covers 17 residues.

The J gene is TRBJ2-1, the V gene TRBV5-4; 13 bases align to TRBD2. V trimming: 4 bases; J trimming: 1 base; junction bases outside the gene matches: 5. Germline V gene data show CDR1 as SGHNT and CDR2 as YYREEE (reference sequence). The CDR3 is 17 amino acids. The DNA for the CDR3 is TGTGCCAGCAGCACTGGACTAGCGGGAGTTTCCTACAATGAGCAGTTCTTC. This translates into CASSTGLAGVSYNEQFF. The full variable domain, with the rest looked up from reference TRBV5-4 and TRBJ2-1, is ETGVTQSPTHLIKTRGQQVTLRCSSQSGHNTVSWYQQALGQGPQFIFQYYREEENGRGNFPPRFSGLQFPNYSSELNVNALELDDSALYLCASSTGLAGVSYNEQFFGPGTRLTVL.

This clone showed up just a few times. The chain couples TRBV29-1 to TRBJ1-2; unclear D gene. The V end lost 4 bases, the J end lost 5 bases, and 14 bases lay between the germline ends. The CDR3 consists of 13 residues. Germline CDR1 and CDR2: SQVTM and ANQGSEA. CDR3 DNA: TGCAGCGTTGCCCCCGAGGATCAATATGGCTACACCTTC. Encoded protein: CSVAPEDQYGYTF.

CDR3 sequence (DNA): TGCAGCGTTGCGGGGGGTCGGGACACTGAAGCTTTCTTT. This gives the protein CSVAGGRDTEAFF. This rearrangement joins TRBV29-1 to TRBJ1-1; D may be TRBD1 (5 bases). The CDR3 is 13 amino acids. The V end was cut by 4 bases, the J end by 3 bases, with 12 bases between. Per the germline V gene, CDR1 is SQVTM and CDR2 is ANQGSEA.

This rearrangement joins TRBV18 to TRBJ2-3; 9 bases fit TRBD2. CDR3 length: 16 amino acids. Germline CDR1 KGHSH, CDR2 LQKENI. V was pared by 6 bases and J by 1 base, with 8 bases of the junction left unmatched. The CDR3 spells CASSGIAGDGTDTQYF. In DNA, the CDR3 is TGTGCCAGCTCGGGAATAGCGGGAGACGGCACAGATACGCAGTATTTT.

This clone was seen just once. This chain joins TRBV12-3 or TRBV12-4 and TRBJ1-1, with unresolved D. V lost 6 bases, J lost 2 bases, and 7 bases lay in between. This CDR3 is built from 12 residues. DNA of the CDR3: TGTGCCAGCAGACATTTCAACACTGAAGCTTTCTTT. The encoded protein is CASRHFNTEAFF.

This chain uses TRBV19 with TRBJ2-7, with 7 nucleotides matching TRBD2. This CDR3 has 15 residues. The V gene's germline CDR1 is LNHDA and CDR2 SQIVND (reference sequence). V trimming: 4 bases; J trimming: 3 bases; junction bases outside the gene matches: 9. The CDR3 spells CASSSGASGIYEQYF. CDR3 sequence (DNA): TGTGCCAGTAGTAGTGGGGCTAGCGGTATCTACGAGCAGTACTTC.

The V call is TRBV5-1, the J call TRBJ2-1; 7 bases agree with TRBD1. Looked up from germline, CDR1 is SGHRS and CDR2 is YFSETQ. CDR3 length: 14 residues. Germline trimming cut 5 bases from V and 0 bases from J; bases unmatched to any gene: 2. The CDR3 DNA reads TGCGCCAGCAGGACAGGGAGCTCCTACAATGAGCAGTTCTTC. Translation gives CASRTGSSYNEQFF.

The chain joins TRBV24-1 to TRBJ2-2; 11 positions agree with TRBD2. Germline lookup yields CDR1 KGHDR and CDR2 SFDVKD. This CDR3 has 16 residues. V lost 4 bases to trimming and J lost 4 bases; unmatched junction nucleotides: 4. The CDR3: CATSELAGAGTGELFF. CDR3 DNA sequence: TGTGCCACCAGTGAACTAGCGGGAGCGGGCACCGGGGAGCTGTTTTTT.

CDR3: CATSRADSRREKLFF. The CDR3 DNA reads TGTGCCACCAGCAGGGCCGACTCCCGACGGGAAAAACTGTTTTTT. The chain recombines TRBV15 with TRBJ1-4; unclear D gene. CDR1 is LNHNV and CDR2 is YYDKDF in the germline V gene (reference sequence). The CDR3 has 15 amino acids. Trimming removed 3 bases from V and 8 bases from J, with 16 bases in between.

This chain connects TRBV2 to TRBJ1-5; maybe TRBD1 (6 bases). Germline CDR1 and CDR2: SNHLY and FYNNEI. CDR3 length equals 17 residues. Trimming stripped 3 bases from V and 1 base from J, with 16 bases between. The DNA for the CDR3 is TGTGCCAGCAGTGATCTTGTGGGGGCTGGGAGCAATCAGCCCCAGCATTTT. Its translation: CASSDLVGAGSNQPQHF.

This chain joins TRBV20-1 and TRBJ2-4, with 8 bases aligning to TRBD2. The CDR3 consists of 18 residues. V dropped 3 bases and J dropped 3; count of bases not matched to a gene: 16. CDR1 is DFQATT and CDR2 is SNEGSKA in the germline V gene (reference sequence). The CDR3 loop reads CSASHPLIAGRYKNIQYF. CDR3 DNA sequence: TGCAGTGCTAGTCACCCGTTGATAGCGGGAAGGTACAAAAACATTCAGTACTTC.

This chain connects TRBV21-1 to TRBJ1-3. TRBV21-1 is a pseudogene locus. The CDR3 length is 14 residues. The CDR3 here is CASSGTTRGNTIYF. The CDR3 DNA follows: TGTGCCAGCAGCGGGACGACTAGGGGAAACACCATATATTTT.

The chain links TRBV5-4 to TRBJ2-7, with D perhaps matching TRBD1 (6 bases). Per germline, CDR1 SGHNT and CDR2 YYREEE (reference sequence). The CDR3 is 19 amino acids. V lost 0 bases and J 0 bases, leaving 22 bases between the germline ends. The CDR3 DNA is TGTGCCAGCAGCTTGGTAGGGGCAGGGGCCTCCACCAGCTCCTACGAGCAGTACTTC. Amino acids: CASSLVGAGASTSSYEQYF.

The V call is TRBV5-1, the J call TRBJ2-2, with 9 bases that match TRBD1. From germline, CDR1 is SGHRS and CDR2 YFSETQ. The CDR3 contains 16 residues. Trimming at V came to 0 bases and at J to 7 bases, leaving 7 bases not matched to a gene. This chain's CDR3 is CASSLATGGANGELFF. DNA for the CDR3: TGCGCCAGCAGCTTGGCAACAGGGGGCGCGAACGGGGAGCTGTTTTTT.

There are a few counts of this clone. The chain uses TRBV12-3 or TRBV12-4 and TRBJ1-1; no reliable D call. The CDR3 is 13 amino acids. V lost 2 bases and J lost 11, with 15 bases in between. CDR3 in amino acids: CASSLSRGRAAFF. As DNA, the CDR3 is TGTGCCAGCAGTTTATCGCGGGGTCGAGCGGCTTTCTTT.

This chain links TRBV10-1 with TRBJ2-3, with 8 bases fitting TRBD2. The CDR3 has 14 amino acids. Germline values: CDR1 WNHNN, CDR2 SYGVQD (reference sequence). The J segment lost 5 bases and the V segment lost 5 bases, leaving 6 bases of the junction unmatched. The CDR3 bases are TGCGCCAGCAGTCCGGGACTAGGTGTAGATACGCAGTATTTT. It translates to CASSPGLGVDTQYF.

The rearrangement links TRBV18 to TRBJ2-7; TRBD1 matches 12 bases. The germline gives CDR1 KGHSH, CDR2 LQKENI. After removal of 4 bases from V and 2 bases from J, the junction contained 12 bases not matched to a gene. The CDR3 covers 18 residues. The CDR3 DNA sequence: TGTGCCAGCTCACACACGGGACAGGGGGCAAGAAAGGCCTACGAGCAGTACTTC. Its protein product is CASSHTGQGARKAYEQYF. Combining the CDR3 with reference TRBV18 and TRBJ2-7 gives the whole variable domain NAGVMQNPRHLVRRRGQEARLRCSPMKGHSHVYWYRQLPEEGLKFMVYLQKENIIDESGMPKERFSAEFPKEGPSILRIQQVVRGDSAAYFCASSHTGQGARKAYEQYFGPGTRLTVT.

The J gene is TRBJ2-1, the V gene TRBV19; D may be TRBD1 (5 bases). The CDR3 has 14 amino acids. Germline loops: CDR1 LNHDA, CDR2 SQIVND (reference sequence). V lost 3 bases, J lost 2 bases, and 8 bases lay in between. As DNA, the CDR3 is TGTGCCAGTAGTATTGCAGGGCCCTACAATGAGCAGTTCTTC. Amino acids: CASSIAGPYNEQFF.

The chain uses TRBV23-1 and TRBJ2-1, with TRBD1 identical over 8 bases. TRBV23-1 is reported as an ORF; its role is uncertain. The CDR3 is made up of 15 amino acids. The ends lost 1 base at V and 3 bases at J; junction bases unmatched: 2. The CDR3 DNA is TGCGCCAGCAGTCAATGGGGGACAGGCTACAATGAGCAGTTCTTC. The encoded protein is CASSQWGTGYNEQFF.

V is TRBV27 and J is TRBJ1-2, with no clear D. Germline CDR1 MNHEY, CDR2 SMNVEV (reference sequence). Trimming removed 8 bases at V and 5 bases at J, with 15 bases between. The CDR3 covers 13 residues. The CDR3 sequence: CASGYGVAYGYTF. CDR3 sequence (DNA): TGTGCCAGCGGCTACGGGGTGGCTTATGGCTACACCTTC.